The rows below give T cell receptor beta chains drawn from one sample of a study of blood T cell repertoires in COVID-19. This table comes from immunoSEQ multiplex PCR, and its TCRdb copy is limited to in-frame clones, with some not included. The sample yields some 530,000 clones, approximately 90% seen once. Source material: PBMCs or T cells enriched from blood (not recorded which). Source of these receptors: a woman aged 55 to 70 who had recovered from COVID-19. Both conserved end residues are part of each CDR3. Fields, in order: J gene, V gene, D gene, clone size, CDR3 length, CDR3 protein, CDR3 DNA. D genes are given only for firm matches. Size tells how often a clone was seen (once, few, many) or the class of an expanded clone, and some rows leave it out.

TRBJ2-1,TRBV10-2,TRBD1,NA,15,CASSQNRGVDNEQFF,TGCGCCAGCAGTCAAAACAGGGGGGTGGACAATGAGCAGTTCTTC
TRBJ1-5,TRBV10-3,NA,few,13,CAIRDSYPGPQHF,TGTGCCATCAGGGACTCCTACCCAGGGCCCCAGCATTTT
TRBJ1-1,TRBV7-2,NA,NA,13,CASSKTVNTEAFF,TGTGCCAGCAGCAAGACAGTGAACACTGAAGCTTTCTTT
TRBJ2-2,TRBV2,NA,NA,11,CASRATGELFF,TGTGCCAGCAGGGCCACCGGGGAGCTGTTTTTT
TRBJ2-1,TRBV19,TRBD1,NA,15,CASSMTGMFFNEQFF,TGTGCCAGTAGTATGACAGGGATGTTTTTCAATGAGCAGTTCTTC
TRBJ1-6,TRBV10-3,NA,NA,13,CAISEAEDSPLHF,TGTGCCATCAGTGAGGCAGAGGATTCACCCCTCCACTTT
TRBJ2-2,TRBV11-3,TRBD2,NA,14,CASSLGGKSGELFF,TGTGCCAGCAGCTTGGGGGGGAAGTCCGGGGAGCTGTTTTTT
TRBJ1-1,TRBV19,NA,NA,15,CASTPRSRVNTEAFF,TGTGCCAGTACCCCCCGGAGCAGGGTGAACACTGAAGCTTTCTTT
TRBJ2-3,TRBV4-1,TRBD1,NA,15,CASSPRDRLTDTQYF,TGCGCCAGCAGCCCCCGGGACAGGCTCACAGATACGCAGTATTTT
TRBJ2-2,TRBV7-8,TRBD2,NA,18,CASSSPAATSEWIGELFF,TGTGCCAGCAGCTCGCCTGCGGCCACTAGCGAGTGGATCGGGGAGCTGTTTTTT
TRBJ1-1,TRBV6-5,NA,NA,15,CASSGQGTYNTEAFF,TGTGCCAGCTCGGGGCAGGGGACATACAACACTGAAGCTTTCTTT
TRBJ2-2,TRBV19,TRBD1,NA,13,CASKPSKGQALFF,TGTGCCAGTAAGCCTTCTAAGGGACAGGCGCTGTTTTTT
TRBJ2-2,TRBV5-1,TRBD1,NA,18,CASRGDRGPMGYTGELFF,TGCGCCAGCCGGGGGGACAGGGGGCCCATGGGCTACACCGGGGAGCTGTTTTTT
TRBJ2-1,TRBV5-6,TRBD1,NA,16,CASSYTPGQGANEQFF,TGTGCCAGCAGCTATACACCGGGACAGGGGGCGAATGAGCAGTTCTTC
TRBJ1-2,TRBV11-2,NA,once,16,CASSLDPGRDRSRYTF,TGTGCCAGCAGCTTAGACCCTGGGAGGGATCGGTCTCGCTACACCTTC
TRBJ1-2,TRBV14,TRBD1,NA,14,CASSPGGSNYGYTF,TGTGCCAGCAGCCCAGGGGGCTCTAACTATGGCTACACCTTC
TRBJ1-2,TRBV9,NA,many,13,CASSVPGRDGYTF,TGTGCCAGCAGCGTACCAGGGAGGGATGGCTACACCTTC
TRBJ2-5,TRBV19,NA,once,14,CASSIKLAGETQYF,TGTGCCAGTAGTATTAAGCTGGCGGGGGAGACCCAGTACTTC
TRBJ2-3,TRBV5-1,NA,NA,18,CASSSGGPGQGGTDTQYF,TGCGCCAGCAGCTCCGGGGGTCCCGGGCAAGGAGGGACAGATACGCAGTATTTT
TRBJ2-3,TRBV28,NA,NA,17,CASSLYSLRGWRDTQYF,TGTGCCAGCAGTTTATACTCCTTGCGGGGCTGGCGGGATACGCAGTATTTT
TRBJ2-7,TRBV3-1/TRBV3-2,TRBD1,NA,14,CASSRSQGAYEQYF,TGTGCCAGCAGCCGCTCACAGGGGGCCTACGAGCAGTACTTC
TRBJ2-1,TRBV4-1,NA,NA,18,CASSQPFFVGGLYNEQFF,TGCGCCAGCAGCCAACCATTTTTTGTGGGGGGGCTCTACAATGAGCAGTTCTTC
TRBJ1-3,TRBV3-1/TRBV3-2,TRBD1,NA,14,CASSPTGGGNTIYF,TGTGCCAGCAGCCCGACAGGGGGTGGAAACACCATATATTTT
TRBJ1-2,TRBV4-1,TRBD1,once,15,CASNQESTGGYGYTF,TGCGCCAGCAACCAAGAATCGACAGGGGGCTATGGCTACACCTTC
TRBJ1-2,TRBV5-1,NA,NA,14,CASSLTGSVDGYTF,TGCGCCAGCAGCTTGACAGGGAGCGTGGATGGCTACACCTTC
TRBJ2-7,TRBV7-2,TRBD1,NA,15,CASSWGTGSSYEQYF,TGTGCCAGCAGTTGGGGGACAGGGAGCTCCTACGAGCAGTACTTC
TRBJ2-3,TRBV2,TRBD1,NA,15,CASSEVGQSTDTQYF,TGTGCCAGCAGTGAAGTGGGACAGAGCACAGATACGCAGTATTTT
TRBJ2-7,TRBV6-5,NA,NA,14,CASSYSRQPYEQYF,TGTGCCAGCAGTTACTCGAGGCAGCCCTACGAGCAGTACTTC
TRBJ1-1,TRBV18,TRBD1,NA,15,CASTKTGGWDTEAFF,TGTGCCAGCACGAAGACAGGGGGTTGGGACACTGAAGCTTTCTTT
TRBJ2-2,TRBV2,TRBD2,NA,16,CASKSGGAPNTGELFF,TGTGCCAGCAAGAGCGGGGGGGCCCCAAACACCGGGGAGCTGTTTTTT
TRBJ1-1,TRBV4-1,NA,NA,14,CASSKRWSDTEAFF,TGCGCCAGCAGCAAGCGTTGGTCGGACACTGAAGCTTTCTTT
TRBJ2-1,TRBV3-1/TRBV3-2,TRBD2,NA,17,CASSQDLPAGGLDEQFF,TGTGCCAGCAGCCAAGATCTCCCAGCGGGGGGTCTGGATGAGCAGTTCTTC
TRBJ2-5,TRBV28,TRBD1,NA,13,CTSRQGTFKAQYF,TGTACCAGCAGACAGGGTACCTTTAAAGCCCAGTACTTC
TRBJ1-2,TRBV30,NA,NA,14,CAWNTGPKIYGYTF,TGTGCCTGGAACACAGGCCCGAAGATCTATGGCTACACCTTC
TRBJ2-6,TRBV20-1,NA,NA,13,CSASAPQANVLTF,TGCAGTGCTAGTGCCCCCCAGGCCAACGTCCTGACTTTC
TRBJ2-3,TRBV5-8,NA,NA,8,CASRLQYF,TGTGCCAGCAGACTGCAGTATTTT
TRBJ1-6,TRBV6-5,NA,NA,13,CASRQGYNSPLHF,TGTGCCAGCAGACAGGGATATAATTCACCCCTCCACTTT
TRBJ1-3,TRBV2,NA,NA,12,CASSGQGNTIYF,TGTGCCAGCAGTGGGCAGGGAAACACCATATATTTT
TRBJ1-1,TRBV6-5,NA,NA,14,CASSYSGEHTEAFF,TGTGCCAGCAGTTACTCCGGGGAGCACACTGAAGCTTTCTTT
TRBJ1-1,TRBV11-2,NA,NA,14,CASSLDLTNTEAFF,TGTGCCAGCAGCTTAGATCTAACGAACACTGAAGCTTTCTTT
TRBJ2-2,TRBV7-8,TRBD1,NA,13,CASMDRGPGELFF,TGTGCCAGCATGGACAGGGGGCCTGGGGAGCTGTTTTTT
TRBJ1-1,TRBV6-1,NA,NA,11,CASSEWGGAFF,TGTGCCAGCAGTGAATGGGGAGGCGCTTTCTTT
TRBJ1-2,TRBV24-1,NA,NA,13,CATRATGKAGYTF,TGTGCCACCAGAGCTACAGGGAAGGCGGGCTACACCTTC
TRBJ1-1,TRBV28,TRBD1,NA,17,CASSLVDRGYMNTEAFF,TGTGCCAGCAGTTTGGTGGACAGGGGCTACATGAACACTGAAGCTTTCTTT
TRBJ2-1,TRBV29-1,NA,NA,16,CSAEGGEKHSYNEQFF,TGCAGCGCTGAGGGGGGTGAGAAACATTCCTACAATGAGCAGTTCTTC
TRBJ1-6,TRBV5-1,NA,NA,15,CASSPRLGGDSPLHF,TGCGCCAGCAGCCCTAGACTCGGGGGTGATTCACCCCTCCACTTT
TRBJ1-3,TRBV7-7,NA,NA,14,CASSLGAAGNTIYF,TGTGCCAGCAGCTTAGGGGCAGCTGGAAACACCATATATTTT
TRBJ1-1,TRBV6-5,NA,NA,16,CASSYGGGRRNTEAFF,TGTGCCAGCAGCTACGGGGGGGGGCGTAGGAACACTGAAGCTTTCTTT
TRBJ1-3,TRBV10-3,NA,NA,17,CAISALYRFSSGNTIYF,TGTGCCATCAGTGCACTCTACAGGTTCTCTTCTGGAAACACCATATATTTT
TRBJ1-2,TRBV2,TRBD1,NA,14,CASREMQGAFGYTF,TGTGCCAGCAGGGAAATGCAGGGGGCCTTTGGCTACACCTTC
TRBJ2-5,TRBV28,TRBD1,NA,13,CASRNRGWETQYF,TGTGCCAGCAGAAACAGGGGCTGGGAGACCCAGTACTTC
TRBJ2-2,TRBV2,NA,once,13,CASSEGSPGELFF,TGTGCCAGCAGTGAAGGGAGTCCCGGGGAGCTGTTTTTT
TRBJ1-4,TRBV13,NA,NA,13,CASSPRPVEKLFF,TGTGCCAGCAGCCCCCGTCCGGTAGAAAAACTGTTTTTT
TRBJ2-6,TRBV4-1,NA,NA,18,CASSQDNDGHSGANVLTF,TGCGCCAGCAGCCAAGATAACGACGGACACTCTGGGGCCAACGTCCTGACTTTC
TRBJ1-4,TRBV5-1,NA,NA,15,CASSLGGGPSEKLFF,TGCGCCAGCAGCTTAGGTGGCGGGCCCAGCGAAAAACTGTTTTTT